The clone carrying this TCR beta chain occurred once. The data originate from a study of CD8+CD57+ T cells in acquired aplastic anemia. Genomic DNA served as template for TCR beta VDJ and CDR3 profiling. One entry per CDR3 protein results from TCRdb running MiXCR on the reads. The sample has 50,000 to 65,000 distinct CDR3 sequences; roughly 58% are singletons. Trimming took off 9 bases at V and 11 bases at J, with 7 bases between the two ends. Per the germline V gene, CDR1 is KGHDR and CDR2 is SFDVKD. The CDR3 sequence is 9 residues long. This clonotype was sampled from a human donor in good health, serving as a control. The gene calls are TRBV24-1 and TRBJ1-5; D uncertain. Sequenced: sorted CD4+, CD8+, or CD8+CD57+ T cells (not recorded which) from PBMCs. CDR3 residues: CATGKSQHF. For the CDR3, the DNA is TGTGCCACCGGTAAATCCCAGCATTTT.